The table lists the clone carrying this TCR beta chain with a count of one. The entry originates in a study of blood T cell repertoires in COVID-19. The germline V gene has CDR1 SGHAT and CDR2 FQNNGV. The length of the CDR3 is 13 residues. V trimming: 5 bases; J trimming: 6 bases; junction bases outside the gene matches: 3. In the study's own analysis: Amplifying reference gene primers gave estimates of nucleated cell counts. TCRdb's table, derived via immunoSEQ multiplex PCR, lists solely in-frame clones and lacks some. V and J calls and clone size are given by that table; D and trimming were obtained from the DNA. Seen here are about 220,000 clones, around nine tenths observed once, and the top ten hold roughly 14%.

The sequence was obtained from a woman aged 50 to 60 with acute COVID-19. J is TRBJ2-3 and V is TRBV11-2; TRBD1 matches at 9 bases. The sequenced material came from PBMCs or T cells enriched from blood (not recorded which). CDR3 bases: TGTGCCAGCAGCGACAGGGGGAGGGATACGCAGTATTTT. This translates into CASSDRGRDTQYF.